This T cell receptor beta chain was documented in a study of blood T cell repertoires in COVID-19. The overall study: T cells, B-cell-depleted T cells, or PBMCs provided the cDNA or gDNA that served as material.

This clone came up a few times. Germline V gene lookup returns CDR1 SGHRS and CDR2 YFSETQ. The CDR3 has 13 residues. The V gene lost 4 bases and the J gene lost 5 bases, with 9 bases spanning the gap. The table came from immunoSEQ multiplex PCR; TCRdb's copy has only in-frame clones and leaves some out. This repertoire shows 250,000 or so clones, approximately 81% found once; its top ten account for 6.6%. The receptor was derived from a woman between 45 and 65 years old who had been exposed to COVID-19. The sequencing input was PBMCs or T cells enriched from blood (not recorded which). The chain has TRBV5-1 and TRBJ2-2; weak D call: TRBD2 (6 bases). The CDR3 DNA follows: TGCGCCAGCAGCCTGGCGGGAACCGGGGAGCTGTTTTTT. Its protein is CASSLAGTGELFF.